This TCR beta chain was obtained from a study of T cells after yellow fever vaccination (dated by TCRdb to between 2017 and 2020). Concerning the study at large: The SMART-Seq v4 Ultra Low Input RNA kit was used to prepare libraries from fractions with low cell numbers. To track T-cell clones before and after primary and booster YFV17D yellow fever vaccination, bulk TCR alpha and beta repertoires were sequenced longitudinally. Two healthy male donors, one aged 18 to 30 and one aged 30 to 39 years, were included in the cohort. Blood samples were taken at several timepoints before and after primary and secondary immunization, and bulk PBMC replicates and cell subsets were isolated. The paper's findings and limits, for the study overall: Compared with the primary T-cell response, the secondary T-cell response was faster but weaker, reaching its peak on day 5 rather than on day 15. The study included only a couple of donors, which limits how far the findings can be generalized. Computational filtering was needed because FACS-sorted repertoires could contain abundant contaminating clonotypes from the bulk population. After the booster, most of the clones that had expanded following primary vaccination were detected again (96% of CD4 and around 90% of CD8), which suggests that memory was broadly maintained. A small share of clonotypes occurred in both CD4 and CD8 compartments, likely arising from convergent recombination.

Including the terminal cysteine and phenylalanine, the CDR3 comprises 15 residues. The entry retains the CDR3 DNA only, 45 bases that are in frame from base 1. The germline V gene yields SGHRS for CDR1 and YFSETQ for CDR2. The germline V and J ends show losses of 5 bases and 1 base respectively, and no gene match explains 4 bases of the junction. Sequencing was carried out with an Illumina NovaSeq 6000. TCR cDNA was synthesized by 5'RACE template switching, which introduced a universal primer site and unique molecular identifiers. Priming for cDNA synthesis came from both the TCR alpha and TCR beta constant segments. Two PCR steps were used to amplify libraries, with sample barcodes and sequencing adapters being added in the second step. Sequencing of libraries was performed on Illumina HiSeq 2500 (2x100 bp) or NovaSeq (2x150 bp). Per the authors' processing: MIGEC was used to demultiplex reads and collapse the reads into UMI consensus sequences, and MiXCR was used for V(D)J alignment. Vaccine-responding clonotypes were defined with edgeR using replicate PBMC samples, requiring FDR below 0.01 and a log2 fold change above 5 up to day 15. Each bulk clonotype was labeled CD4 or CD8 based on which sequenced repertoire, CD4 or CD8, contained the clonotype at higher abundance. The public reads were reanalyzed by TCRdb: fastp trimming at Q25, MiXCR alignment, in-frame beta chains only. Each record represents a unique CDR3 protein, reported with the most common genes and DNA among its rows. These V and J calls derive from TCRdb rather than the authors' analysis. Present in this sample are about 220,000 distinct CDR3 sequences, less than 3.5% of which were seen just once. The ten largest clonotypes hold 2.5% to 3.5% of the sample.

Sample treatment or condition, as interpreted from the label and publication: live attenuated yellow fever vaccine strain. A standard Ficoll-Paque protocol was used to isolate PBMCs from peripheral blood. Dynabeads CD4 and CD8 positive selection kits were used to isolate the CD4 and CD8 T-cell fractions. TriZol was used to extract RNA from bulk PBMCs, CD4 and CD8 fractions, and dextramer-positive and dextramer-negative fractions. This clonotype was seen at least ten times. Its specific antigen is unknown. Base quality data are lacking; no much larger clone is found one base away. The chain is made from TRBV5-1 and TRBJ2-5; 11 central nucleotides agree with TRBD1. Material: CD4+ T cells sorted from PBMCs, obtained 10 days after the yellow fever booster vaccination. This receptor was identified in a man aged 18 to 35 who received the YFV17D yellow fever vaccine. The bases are TGCGCCAGCAGTTCGGGACAGGGGGTCCAAGAGACCCAGTACTTC. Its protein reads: CASSSGQGVQETQYF.